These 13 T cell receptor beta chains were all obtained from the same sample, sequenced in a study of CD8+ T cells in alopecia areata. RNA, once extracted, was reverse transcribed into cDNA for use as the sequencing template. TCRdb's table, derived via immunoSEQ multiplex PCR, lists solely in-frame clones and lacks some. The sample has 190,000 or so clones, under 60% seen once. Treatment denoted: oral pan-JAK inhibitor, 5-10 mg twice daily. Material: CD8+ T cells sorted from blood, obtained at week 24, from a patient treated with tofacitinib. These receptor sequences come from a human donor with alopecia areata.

CDR3 loop: CASSPETDNNEQFF. CDR3 bases: TGCGCCAGCAGCCCAGAGACCGATAACAATGAGCAGTTCTTC. The gene calls are TRBV4-1 and TRBJ2-1; D call uncertain. V lost 4 bases and J lost 5, with 12 bases in between. The germline gives CDR1 MGHRA, CDR2 YSYEKL. The CDR3 is 14 amino acids.

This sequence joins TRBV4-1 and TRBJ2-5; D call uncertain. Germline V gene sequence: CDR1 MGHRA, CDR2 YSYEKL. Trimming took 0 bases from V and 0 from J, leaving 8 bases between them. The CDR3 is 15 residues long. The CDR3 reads CASSQEVSYQETQYF. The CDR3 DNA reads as TGCGCCAGCAGCCAAGAGGTCTCGTACCAAGAGACCCAGTACTTC.

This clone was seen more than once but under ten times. CDR3 sequence (DNA): TGTGCCAGCAGCGGGACAGGTAGTAATCAGCCCCAGCATTTT. It encodes CASSGTGSNQPQHF. J is TRBJ1-5 and V is TRBV9, with 7 bases fitting TRBD1. The CDR3 covers 14 residues. Germline CDR1 is SGDLS and CDR2 is YYNGEE. V shed 3 bases, J shed 4 bases, and the junction held 4 bases outside the gene matches.

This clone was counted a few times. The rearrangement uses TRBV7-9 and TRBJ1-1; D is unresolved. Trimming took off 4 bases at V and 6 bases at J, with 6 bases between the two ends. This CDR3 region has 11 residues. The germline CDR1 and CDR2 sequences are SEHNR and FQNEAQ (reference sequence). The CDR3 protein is CASSSGPEAFF. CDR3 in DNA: TGTGCCAGCAGCTCCGGACCTGAAGCTTTCTTT.

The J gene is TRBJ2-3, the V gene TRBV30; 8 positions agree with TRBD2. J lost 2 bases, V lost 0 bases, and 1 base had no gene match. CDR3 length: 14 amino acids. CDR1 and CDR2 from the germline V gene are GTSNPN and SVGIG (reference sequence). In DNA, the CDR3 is TGTGCCTGGAGTGTACTAGCGGACACAGATACGCAGTATTTT. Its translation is CAWSVLADTDTQYF.

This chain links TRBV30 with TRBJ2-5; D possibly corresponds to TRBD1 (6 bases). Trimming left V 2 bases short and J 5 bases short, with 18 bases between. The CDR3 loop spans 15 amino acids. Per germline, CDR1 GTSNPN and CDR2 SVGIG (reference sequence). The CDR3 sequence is CAWSLEQTGSETQYF. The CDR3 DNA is TGTGCCTGGAGTCTGGAACAAACAGGGAGCGAGACCCAGTACTTC.

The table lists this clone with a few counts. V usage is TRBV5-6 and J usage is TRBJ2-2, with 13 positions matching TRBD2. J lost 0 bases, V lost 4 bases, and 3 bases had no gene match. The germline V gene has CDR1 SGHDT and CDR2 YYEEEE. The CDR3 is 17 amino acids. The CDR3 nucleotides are TGTGCCAGCAGCAAGGGGACTAGCGGGGCGAACACCGGGGAGCTGTTTTTT. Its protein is CASSKGTSGANTGELFF.

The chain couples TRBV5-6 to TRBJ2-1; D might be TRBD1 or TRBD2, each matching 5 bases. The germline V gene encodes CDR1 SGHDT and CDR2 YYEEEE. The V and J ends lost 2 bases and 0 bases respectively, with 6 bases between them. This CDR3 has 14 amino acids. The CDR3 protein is CASSFGTSYNEQFF. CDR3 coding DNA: TGTGCCAGCAGCTTCGGGACCTCCTACAATGAGCAGTTCTTC.

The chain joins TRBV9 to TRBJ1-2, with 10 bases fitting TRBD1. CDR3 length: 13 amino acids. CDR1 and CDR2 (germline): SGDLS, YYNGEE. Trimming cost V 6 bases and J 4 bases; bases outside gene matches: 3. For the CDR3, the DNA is TGTGCCAGCATGGGACAGGGGTTCTATGGCTACACCTTC. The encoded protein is CASMGQGFYGYTF.

The DNA for the CDR3 is TGTGCCATCAGTGAGGGACTTCAAGAGACCCAGTACTTC. The encoded protein is CAISEGLQETQYF. The rearrangement joins TRBV10-3 to TRBJ2-5; D might be TRBD2 (5 bases). Between the trimmed V and J ends, which lost 2 bases and 2 bases, there was a span of 6 bases. Per germline, CDR1 ENHRY and CDR2 SYGVKD. CDR3 length: 13 residues.

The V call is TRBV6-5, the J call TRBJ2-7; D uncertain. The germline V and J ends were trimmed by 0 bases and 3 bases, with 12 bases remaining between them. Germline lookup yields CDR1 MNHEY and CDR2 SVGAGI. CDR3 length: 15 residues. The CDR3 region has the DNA TGTGCCAGCAGTTACTCGATAGCTAGTTTCTACGAGCAGTACTTC. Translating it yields CASSYSIASFYEQYF.

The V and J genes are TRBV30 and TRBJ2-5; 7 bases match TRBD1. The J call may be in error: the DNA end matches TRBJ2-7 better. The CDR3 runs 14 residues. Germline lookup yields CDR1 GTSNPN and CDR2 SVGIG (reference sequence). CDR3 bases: TGTGCCTGGAGTCCAGCTCATACAGGGGACGAGCAGTACTTC. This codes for CAWSPAHTGDEQYF.

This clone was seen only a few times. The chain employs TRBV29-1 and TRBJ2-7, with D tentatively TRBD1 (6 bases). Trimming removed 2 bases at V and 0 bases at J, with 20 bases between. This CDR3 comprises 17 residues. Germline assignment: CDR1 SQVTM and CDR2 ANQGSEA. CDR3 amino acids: CSVEWGTQGSGSYEQYF. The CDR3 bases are TGCAGCGTTGAATGGGGAACACAGGGATCGGGCTCCTACGAGCAGTACTTC.